This TCR beta chain comes out of a study of PD-1 blockade in classical Hodgkin lymphoma (dated by TCRdb to about 2020). In the study overall: Nivolumab dosing was 3 mg/kg intravenously every 2 weeks, continuing until either disease progression or unacceptable toxicity. To define a peripheral blood immune signature of response to PD-1 blockade in classical Hodgkin lymphoma, the study combined TCR beta sequencing with CyTOF. Results the study describes overall, beyond this receptor: Trial patients achieving complete response had baseline diversity similar to newly diagnosed patients, whereas partial responders and progressors had significantly lower diversity. Baseline TCR diversity was reported to be lower in newly diagnosed patients than in healthy donors, and even lower in relapsed/refractory patients. The study covered only a single clinical trial cohort, and the causes of the repertoire differences, possibly disease activity or prior therapy, were still not defined. CD4+ but not CD8+ TCR diversity rose significantly by C4D1 (p=0.0027 vs p=0.16), most apparent in complete responders (p=0.02). Diversity was lower in patients who began nivolumab less than 1 year after ASCT, so these patients were left out of later analyses to avoid confounding by immune reconstitution.

At least ten counts were recorded for this clone. Its recognized antigen is unknown. Base qualities were left out, and no much larger clone turns up one base away. Genomic DNA was isolated using the Qiagen DNeasy kit from unsorted PBMCs as well as from negatively selected CD4+ and CD8+ fractions. TCR beta CDR3 regions were subjected to amplification by immunoSEQ multiplex PCR with primers that anneal to V and J segments. Amplification bias was minimized using a synthetic immune receptor repertoire, and residual bias was removed computationally after sequencing. From the authors' description of their analysis: Repertoire diversity was quantified as the Shannon entropy index using custom Python scripts. Unsorted, CD4+ and CD8+ repertoires were analyzed separately, except for combined analyses in which CD4+ and CD8+ sequences were merged in silico. Clonal expansion was defined as a frequency increase of at least 2-fold after treatment compared with C1D1, and clones undetected at baseline were assigned a pseudocount of 0.5. Singleton clones were defined as clones with 0 or 1 copy at C1D1, and non-singleton clones were defined as clones with 2 or more copies. Clones expanded in unsorted samples were assigned a CD4+, CD8+ or unknown annotation through matching of protein sequences in sorted samples from the same patient. Wilcoxon tests on paired samples were used to test diversity changes from C1D1 to C4D1. TCRdb mirrors the immuneACCESS table, restricted to in-frame sequences. Some clones are absent from its copies; in checked studies, under half trace to an unresolved V gene, and the reason for the others is unknown. Clonal size and the V and J genes are those of that table, whereas D and trimming came from the DNA. The table for this sample lists 50,000 or so clones; 85% to 90% of them were counted only once. The ten largest clones represent about 14% of the sample.

The germline V gene encodes CDR1 SNHLY and CDR2 FYNNEI. The CDR3, cysteine through phenylalanine, is 13 amino acids long. Only CDR3 DNA is held: 39 bases, read in frame from base 1. V is pared back by 3 bases and J by 4 bases, with 6 bases lying between the germline termini. Per the publication, the time point label means: cycle 4 day 1 (C4D1), after six to seven weeks of nivolumab. Every trial patient had relapsed after autologous stem cell transplantation, and cohorts A, B and C differed in prior brentuximab vedotin exposure. The trial cohort comprised 60 or so patients with relapsed/refractory classical Hodgkin lymphoma whose best overall responses were complete response, partial response or progressive disease. Single-agent nivolumab was administered to trial patients in the multi-cohort phase II CheckMate 205 trial. An independent review committee assessed best overall response using the 2007 International Working Group response criteria. PBMCs from the trial were collected at three points: immediately before nivolumab initiation (C1D1), and during therapy at cycle 2 day 1 and cycle 4 day 1. Peripheral blood was collected in 8 mL Vacutainer Cell Preparation Tubes, from which PBMCs were isolated by centrifugation and then cryopreserved.

Sequencing used peripheral blood mononuclear cells (PBMCs), obtained before the fourth cycle of nivolumab. This TCR was sampled from a human donor with classical Hodgkin lymphoma. This chain joins TRBV2 to TRBJ1-4; no D gene can be assigned with confidence. The sequenced DNA is TGTGCCAGCAGTGAGGAGTTTAATGAAAAACTGTTTTTT. Protein translation: CASSEEFNEKLFF.